This TCR beta chain was sequenced during a study of identical twins. Study conclusions and caveats: Memory repertoires lacked the insertion deficit that abundant cord blood beta clonotypes showed.

Unique molecular identifiers were present on the cDNA, which also gained a universal primer site by template switching. TCRdb processed the 5' RACE reads anew with MiXCR; each CDR3 protein has one entry. The data contain roughly 250,000 distinct CDR3 sequences, around 15% of them singletons. The CDR3 covers 15 residues. The V and J ends lost 2 bases and 7 bases, in that order; junction bases with no gene match: 6. Concerning this clonotype itself: Its antigen is as yet unknown.

The donors were all healthy and Caucasian. The clonotype was recovered from a young woman in good health. Sequenced material: memory (CD45RO+) T cells sorted from blood. This chain connects TRBV12-3 or TRBV12-4 to TRBJ2-3, with 10 bases fitting TRBD2. The CDR3 sequence: CASSLFSGGLNTQYF. CDR3 coding DNA: TGTGCCAGCAGTTTATTTAGCGGGGGGCTAAATACGCAGTATTTT.